One and the same sample provided the 12 T cell receptor beta chains below, sequenced in a study of early T cells in non-severe SARS-CoV-2 infection. TCRdb independently ran MiXCR on the 5' RACE reads; one entry per CDR3 protein. The sample includes tens of thousands of distinct CDR3 sequences, about 10% of them seen just once. Sequenced material: whole blood. These receptors came from an adult who was a healthcare worker with PCR-confirmed SARS-CoV-2 infection or an uninfected control (not recorded which).

This clonotype was observed many times. The rearrangement uses TRBV12-3 or TRBV12-4 and TRBJ2-7; the match to TRBD2 covers 9 bases. The trim removed 3 bases at V and 2 bases at J, leaving 17 bases unmatched. CDR3 length: 19 amino acids. The CDR3 here is CASSFSGLAGRLPPYEQYF. For the CDR3, the DNA is TGTGCCAGCAGTTTTTCAGGCCTAGCGGGGCGGCTCCCCCCCTACGAGCAGTACTTC.

The chain employs TRBV25-1 and TRBJ2-3, with 8 bases identical to TRBD2. The V gene's germline CDR1 is MGHDK and CDR2 SYGVNS. V dropped 5 bases and J dropped 1; count of bases not matched to a gene: 11. CDR3 length: 17 amino acids. The CDR3, as DNA: TGTGCCAGCAGTCAAACCCATAGCGGGGAGCGCACAGATACGCAGTATTTT. Translated, it gives CASSQTHSGERTDTQYF.

This clonotype was seen a few times. The chain joins TRBV9 to TRBJ2-1; a weak D match, TRBD1 (6 bases). The CDR3 loop spans 14 amino acids. Looked up from germline, CDR1 is SGDLS and CDR2 is YYNGEE. V lost 4 bases to trimming and J lost 5 bases, with 13 bases between them. Here the CDR3 DNA reads TGTGCCAGCAGCCCGTGGACAGCGAACAATGAGCAGTTCTTC. It codes for CASSPWTANNEQFF. Complete variable domain (other parts from reference TRBV9 and TRBJ2-1): DSGVTQTPKHLITATGQRVTLRCSPRSGDLSVYWYQQSLDQGLQFLIQYYNGEERAKGNILERFSAQQFPDLHSELNLSSLELGDSALYFCASSPWTANNEQFFGPGTRLTVL.

This chain uses TRBV10-1 with TRBJ2-1; TRBD1 matches 7 bases. CDR3 size: 18 residues. Germline-derived CDR1 and CDR2 are WNHNN and SYGVQD (reference sequence). The ends lost 10 bases at V and 12 bases at J; junction bases unmatched: 30. The chain's CDR3 is CAKKTGQGIVTTPRVQFF. The CDR3, as DNA: TGCGCCAAAAAGACAGGGCAGGGGATAGTTACTACGCCAAGGGTGCAGTTCTTC.

This clonotype occurred many times. The chain employs TRBV29-1 and TRBJ1-3; possibly TRBD1 for D (5 bases). V was pared by 4 bases and J by 2 bases, with 9 bases between. The CDR3 has 13 residues. Germline CDR1 SQVTM, CDR2 ANQGSEA. CDR3: CSVGQPPGNTIYF. CDR3 sequence (DNA): TGCAGCGTTGGACAGCCTCCTGGAAACACCATATATTTT.

This clonotype was found many times. The chain couples TRBV12-3 or TRBV12-4 to TRBJ2-1; 8 positions agree with TRBD1. V trimming: 8 bases; J trimming: 5 bases; junction bases outside the gene matches: 5. This CDR3 spans 13 amino acids. This CDR3 reads CASGGQEHNEQFF. The CDR3 DNA reads as TGTGCCAGCGGGGGACAGGAACACAATGAGCAGTTCTTC.

The chain carries TRBV7-2 and TRBJ1-2; D ambiguous. The CDR3 covers 14 residues. Germline CDR1 and CDR2: SGHTA and FQGNSA. Trimming cost V 0 bases and J 5 bases, with 10 bases left between them. CDR3 sequence reads: CASSLAVAVYGYTF. The CDR3 DNA is TGTGCCAGCAGCTTAGCTGTGGCGGTTTATGGCTACACCTTC.

This clonotype appeared a single time. J is TRBJ2-7 and V is TRBV29-1, with 9 bases aligning to TRBD1. The CDR3 runs to 12 residues. Germline V lookup: CDR1 SQVTM, CDR2 ANQGSEA. J was trimmed by 5 bases and V by 6 bases; bases with no gene match: 5. The CDR3: CSVGTGPDEQYF. CDR3 sequence (DNA): TGCAGCGTGGGGACAGGGCCTGACGAGCAGTACTTC.

This clonotype was counted ten times or more. The chain is built from TRBV11-3 and TRBJ2-3; D is uncertain. Germline V gives CDR1 SGHNT, CDR2 YENEEA. This CDR3 has 15 residues. Trimming stripped 5 bases from V and 1 base from J, with 13 bases between. In nucleotides, the CDR3 is TGTGCCAGCAGCGTGACTGCTTTGGGCACAGATACGCAGTATTTT. The encoded protein is CASSVTALGTDTQYF.

This clonotype showed up many times. The chain employs TRBV5-1 and TRBJ1-2, with D possibly being TRBD1 (6 bases). Germline assignment: CDR1 SGHRS and CDR2 YFSETQ. The V and J ends lost 4 bases and 7 bases respectively, with 23 bases between them. The CDR3 sequence is 16 residues long. CDR3 in DNA: TGCGCCAGCAGCCCCAGACAGGACCCCAGTTCACGTGGCTACACCTTC. It codes for CASSPRQDPSSRGYTF.

This clonotype was found many times. This chain links TRBV19 with TRBJ1-2; D remains ambiguous. Germline CDR1 and CDR2: LNHDA and SQIVND (reference sequence). The germline V and J ends were trimmed by 1 base and 6 bases, with 12 bases remaining between them. The CDR3 totals 14 residues. The CDR3 DNA sequence: TGTGCCAGTAGTATAGGTCCAGGACTTGATGGCTACACCTTC. The encoded protein is CASSIGPGLDGYTF.

V gene TRBV28 combines with J gene TRBJ2-7, with 8 nucleotides matching TRBD1. The V and J ends lost 6 bases and 6 bases, in that order; junction bases with no gene match: 10. The CDR3 extends over 14 amino acids. Germline lookup yields CDR1 MDHEN and CDR2 SYDVKM. CDR3 nucleotides: TGTGCCAGCAGCTCCCCGGGACAGGTCACCGAGCAGTACTTC. As protein: CASSSPGQVTEQYF.